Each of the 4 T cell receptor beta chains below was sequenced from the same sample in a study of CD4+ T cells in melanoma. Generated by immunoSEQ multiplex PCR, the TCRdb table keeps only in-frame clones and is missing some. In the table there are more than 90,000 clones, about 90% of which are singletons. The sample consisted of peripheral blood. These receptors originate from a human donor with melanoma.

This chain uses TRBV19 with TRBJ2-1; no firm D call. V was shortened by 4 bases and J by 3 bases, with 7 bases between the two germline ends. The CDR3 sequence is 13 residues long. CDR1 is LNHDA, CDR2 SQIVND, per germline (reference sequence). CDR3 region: CASSTQIYNEQFF. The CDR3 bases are TGTGCCAGTAGTACCCAGATCTACAATGAGCAGTTCTTC.

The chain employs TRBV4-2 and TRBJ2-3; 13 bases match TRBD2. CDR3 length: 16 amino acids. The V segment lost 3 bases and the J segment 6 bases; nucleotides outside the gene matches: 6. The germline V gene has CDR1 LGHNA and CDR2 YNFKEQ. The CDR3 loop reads CASSHGLAGVYDTQYF. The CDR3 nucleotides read TGTGCCAGCAGCCACGGACTAGCGGGAGTGTATGATACGCAGTATTTT.

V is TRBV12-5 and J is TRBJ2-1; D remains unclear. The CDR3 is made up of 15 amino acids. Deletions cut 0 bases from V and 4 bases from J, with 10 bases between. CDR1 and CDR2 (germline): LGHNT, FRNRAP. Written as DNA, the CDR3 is TGTGCTAGTGGTTTGGTACCCCGAATGTACAATGAGCAGTTCTTC. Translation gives CASGLVPRMYNEQFF.

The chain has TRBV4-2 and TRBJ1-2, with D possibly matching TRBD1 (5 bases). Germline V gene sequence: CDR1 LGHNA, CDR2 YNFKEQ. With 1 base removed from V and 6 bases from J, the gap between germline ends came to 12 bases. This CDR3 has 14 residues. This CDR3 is CASSQARGQDGYTF. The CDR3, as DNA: TGTGCCAGCAGCCAAGCTCGGGGCCAGGATGGCTACACCTTC.